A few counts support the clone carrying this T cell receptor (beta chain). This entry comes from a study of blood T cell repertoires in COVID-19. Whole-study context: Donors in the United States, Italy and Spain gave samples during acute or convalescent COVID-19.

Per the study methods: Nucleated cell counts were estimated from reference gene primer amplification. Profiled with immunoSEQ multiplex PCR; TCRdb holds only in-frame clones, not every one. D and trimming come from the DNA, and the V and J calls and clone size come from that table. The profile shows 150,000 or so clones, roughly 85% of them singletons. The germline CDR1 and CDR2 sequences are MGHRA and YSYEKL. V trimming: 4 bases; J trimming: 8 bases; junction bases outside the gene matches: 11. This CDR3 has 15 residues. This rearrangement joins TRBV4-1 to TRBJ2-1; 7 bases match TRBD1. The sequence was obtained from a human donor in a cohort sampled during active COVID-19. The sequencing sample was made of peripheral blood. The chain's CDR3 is CASSLGQAVVDEQFF. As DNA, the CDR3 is TGCGCCAGCAGCCTTGGACAGGCCGTTGTCGATGAGCAGTTCTTC.